The present entry profiles one T cell receptor (beta chain) with its context. In its sample, this clonotype was seen many times. Its antigen has not been determined. No base quality values were provided; no much bigger clone lies one nucleotide off. TRIzol reagent was used to extract total RNA from the cultured T cells. TCRbeta libraries were amplified from RNA using 5' rapid amplification of cDNA ends (5'RACE). Library concentration and integrity were checked with Qubit, an Agilent instrument, and quantitative PCR before sequencing. Sequencing of qualified libraries was performed on Illumina HiSeq or MiSeq by a commercial service provider. The authors processed their data as follows. TCR sequences in each sample were identified with MiXCR version 1.8.2. Qualified clones required a CDR3 longer than four amino acids, an in-frame nucleotide length, and no stop codon. A read containing the complete CDR3 structure was defined as an effective read. RT-PCR with 24 Vbeta primers, GeneScan spectratyping, and Sanger sequencing were used to validate the expanded clones. The public reads were quality trimmed at Q25 with fastp and then assembled into clones with MiXCR by TCRdb, keeping productive beta chains. Every distinct CDR3 protein forms one entry, paired with its most common genes and DNA. The V and J calls and clone size come from TCRdb's table, not from the authors' own analysis. For this sample there are about 15,000 distinct CDR3 sequences; 39% appear just once. The top ten clones comprise nearly 9.5% of the sample.

CDR1 MNHNY and CDR2 SVGAGI were looked up in the germline V gene (reference sequence). Measured from the cysteine to the phenylalanine, the CDR3 is 15 residues long. Of the read, only the CDR3 DNA is kept; its 45 bases are in frame from base 1. A distance of 11 bases separates the germline ends of V and J, which lose 6 bases and 2 bases respectively. This sample is drawn from a study of T cell repertoires and leukemia-associated antigens (dated by TCRdb to between 2018 and 2020). About the investigation overall: Roughly 16.1 million effective reads were obtained overall, with each sample giving about 5.1 to 7 million read pairs and roughly 3 to 5.0 million effective reads. Using in vitro peptide stimulation of healthy T cells, the study set out to figure out what antigen is recognized by a TCR Vbeta21 clone that had previously been found in CML patients. The paper's findings and limits, for the study overall: Across the four groups, there were no significant differences in the numbers of Vbeta genes (roughly 60), Jbeta genes (over 12), VDJ rearrangements, or unique CDR3s. Direct testing of the expanded clones' antigen specificity and function was not done, and further investigation was required.

As a first step, the CD3+ T cells were left to rest overnight in RPMI 1640 lacking fetal bovine serum, at around 2.5 million cells/mL. CD3+ T cells were isolated from PBMCs with MACS immunomagnetic beads following the manufacturer's instructions. This receptor was taken from a female donor in good health. Material: CD3+ T cells sorted from blood and cultured. The chain is encoded by TRBV6-6 joined to TRBJ1-6, with no D gene named confidently. DNA sequence: TGTGCCAGCAGCGTAGGGTCTACCTATAATTCACCCCTCCACTTT. Protein translation: CASSVGSTYNSPLHF.